This T cell receptor (beta chain) was sequenced for a study of early T cells in non-severe SARS-CoV-2 infection (dated by TCRdb to the early 2020s). Background on the whole study: Because TCR sequencing relied on bulk RNA taken from unsorted whole blood, pairing of alpha and beta chains was not possible. Overall results and qualifications from the work: Matching against VDJdb was skewed toward anti-spike CD8 responses, likely underestimated virus-specific expansions, and missed private and CD4 specificities.

The CDR3 covers 15 residues, taking in both the cysteine and the phenylalanine. Only the CDR3 DNA is retained, 45 bases long and in frame from the first base. V gives up 6 bases and J gives up 4 bases, and the segment between their germline ends measures 16 bases. The germline V gene yields MNHEY for CDR1 and SVGAGI for CDR2. The library was obtained by 5' RACE. Sequencing took place on a NextSeq 500. To correct for sequencing error and PCR bias, the TCR library protocol tagged individual cDNA molecules with unique molecular identifiers. Sequencing covered both TCR alpha and beta chains, and within each sample the abundances of alpha and beta sequences were tightly co-correlated. In the original analysis: Decombinator V4 was used to annotate the V gene, J gene and CDR3 of the TCR sequences. Expanded TCRs were defined as changing significantly between any two time points under a Poisson model with p below 0.0001. TCR abundances were normalised to the total number of TCRs sequenced in each sample and reported as counts per million. MAIT TCRs were defined by TRAV1-2 paired with TRAJ12, TRAJ20 or TRAJ33, and iNKT TCRs by TRAV10 paired with TRAJ18. VDJdb, accessed 1 November 2021, was searched for CMV, EBV and SARS-CoV-2 annotated TCRs, with TCRs annotated for multiple antigens excluded. TCRdb cleaned the public reads at Q25 with fastp, built clones with MiXCR and kept in-frame beta chains. Each CDR3 protein gets just one entry, which takes the most common genes and DNA from the rows behind it. The V and J calls come from TCRdb's annotation, not from the publication. The sample profile shows roughly 93,000 distinct CDR3 sequences; 11% of them were found once. 4.5% to 5.5% of the sample is held by the ten biggest clonotypes.

Many counts were recorded for this clonotype. Its binding antigen is unknown. No base quality information exists; no much larger clone differs at one position. The study was a case-control design nested within a healthcare worker cohort in London, UK, with weekly nasopharyngeal swab PCR tests and blood sampling. Healthcare workers were enrolled in the week of the UK lockdown, from 23 to 31 March 2020, and were followed every week for up to roughly 15 weeks. Recombination connected TRBV6-5 to TRBJ2-1, with a weak D call of TRBD1 (5 bases match). Sequencing was carried out using whole blood. This TCR was recovered from an adult who was a healthcare worker with PCR-confirmed SARS-CoV-2 infection or an uninfected control (not recorded which). CDR3 reads: CASSPTPTVYNEQFF. The DNA sequence follows: TGTGCCAGCAGCCCTACCCCGACAGTGTACAATGAGCAGTTCTTC.